A selection of T cell receptor beta chains follows, all from one sample in a study of response to subunit inactivated influenza vaccine. TCRdb used MiXCR to reprocess the RT-PCR reads, holding one entry per CDR3 protein. The sample includes hundreds of thousands of distinct CDR3 sequences, 12% of them seen just once. The sequencing here drew on PBMCs from blood, taken on the day of vaccination. These receptors were taken from a man aged 45-65 years who received an inactivated influenza vaccine. CDR3s include the opening cysteine and the closing phenylalanine or tryptophan. The D gene is left open where the match is weak. Rows may omit the clone size; those that give it use once, few, many or a size class.

D | J | size | V | CDR3 | DNA
NA | TRBJ1-2 | few | TRBV20-1 | CSAKGNHGYTF | TGCAGTGCTAAAGGGAACCATGGCTACACCTTC
TRBD2 | TRBJ2-1 | few | TRBV28 | CASGPLPGTSGRNEQFF | TGTGCCAGCGGTCCTCTTCCCGGGACTAGCGGTAGGAATGAGCAGTTCTTC
TRBD2 | TRBJ2-7 | few | TRBV7-7 | CASSFLSGDPYEQYF | TGTGCCAGCAGCTTCCTTAGCGGGGATCCTTACGAGCAGTACTTC
TRBD2 | TRBJ2-3 | NA | TRBV4-2 | CASSQVASGGDTDTQYF | TGTGCCAGCAGCCAGGTCGCTAGCGGGGGGGACACAGATACGCAGTATTTT
TRBD2 | TRBJ2-1 | NA | TRBV7-9 | CASSWLGSGRDNEQFF | TGTGCCAGCAGCTGGCTTGGTAGCGGGAGGGACAATGAGCAGTTCTTC
NA | TRBJ2-2 | many | TRBV12-3/TRBV12-4 | CASSFLEGAGTGELFF | TGTGCCAGCAGTTTCTTGGAGGGGGCAGGTACCGGGGAGCTGTTTTTT
NA | TRBJ2-7 | few | TRBV28 | CASSITQGTEQYF | TGTGCCAGCAGTATTACTCAGGGGACCGAGCAGTACTTC
NA | TRBJ2-2 | NA | TRBV9 | CASSVAAGSNTGELFF | TGTGCCAGCAGCGTAGCGGCGGGGTCGAACACCGGGGAGCTGTTTTTT
TRBD2 | TRBJ2-7 | many | TRBV5-1 | CASSFLAGDYEQYF | TGCGCCAGCAGCTTTCTAGCGGGGGACTACGAGCAGTACTTC
TRBD1 | TRBJ2-7 | few | TRBV28 | CASRRTGGDSWEQYF | TGTGCCAGCAGACGGACAGGGGGTGATTCTTGGGAGCAGTACTTC
TRBD2 | TRBJ2-3 | NA | TRBV7-8 | CASSLGLAQTDTQYF | TGTGCCAGCAGCTTAGGACTAGCACAAACAGATACGCAGTATTTT
NA | TRBJ2-1 | few | TRBV4-1 | CASSQVWSSWDNEQFF | TGCGCCAGCAGCCAAGTCTGGAGTAGCTGGGACAATGAGCAGTTCTTC
NA | TRBJ2-3 | NA | TRBV29-1 | CSVEVRQGGDTPYF | TGCAGCGTTGAAGTCAGGCAGGGAGGTGATACGCCGTATTTT
NA | TRBJ2-1 | few | TRBV6-5 | CASSFGGHFLWNEQFF | TGTGCCAGCAGTTTCGGTGGACATTTTCTCTGGAATGAGCAGTTCTTC
TRBD1 | TRBJ2-7 | many | TRBV3-1 | CASSLMTGEPYEQYF | TGTGCCAGCAGCCTTATGACAGGGGAGCCCTACGAGCAGTACTTC
TRBD1 | TRBJ2-7 | few | TRBV10-1 | CASSRDRDFEQYF | TGCGCCAGCAGCCGGGACAGGGATTTCGAGCAGTACTTC
NA | TRBJ1-6 | NA | TRBV4-2 | CASSQESDSPLHF | TGTGCCAGCAGCCAGGAGTCTGATTCACCCCTCCACTTT
NA | TRBJ2-4 | many | TRBV5-1 | CASSLAAKGSDIQYF | TGCGCCAGCAGCTTGGCCGCAAAAGGCAGCGACATTCAGTACTTC
TRBD1 | TRBJ1-2 | few | TRBV7-2 | CASTRDRENGYTF | TGTGCCAGCACCCGCGACAGGGAGAATGGCTACACCTTC
NA | TRBJ2-3 | few | TRBV10-3 | CAISDSRSGFTDTQYF | TGTGCCATCAGTGACTCCCGAAGCGGCTTTACAGATACGCAGTATTTT
TRBD1 | TRBJ1-5 | NA | TRBV20-1 | CSARRPGQGTQPQHF | TGCAGTGCCAGACGCCCGGGACAGGGCACTCAGCCCCAGCATTTT
NA | TRBJ2-5 | few | TRBV5-1 | CASSSDTAGTQYF | TGCGCCAGCAGCTCGGACACAGCGGGGACCCAGTACTTC
NA | TRBJ1-1 | few | TRBV20-1 | CSVLEGPTEAFF | TGCAGTGTATTAGAGGGGCCCACTGAAGCTTTCTTT
NA | TRBJ2-2 | few | TRBV12-3/TRBV12-4 | CASVRAANTGELFF | TGTGCCAGCGTCCGGGCGGCTAACACCGGGGAGCTGTTTTTT
NA | TRBJ2-3 | few | TRBV27 | CASSLSFRLVTDTQYF | TGTGCCAGCAGTTTATCGTTCCGGTTAGTCACAGATACGCAGTATTTT
TRBD2 | TRBJ2-3 | NA | TRBV20-1 | CCASTEGLAGVIDTQYF | TGCTGTGCTAGTACGGAGGGGCTAGCGGGAGTTATAGATACGCAGTATTTT
NA | TRBJ2-7 | NA | TRBV12-3/TRBV12-4 | CASSSSPTAHNSYEQYF | TGTGCCAGCAGCTCAAGCCCGACAGCCCATAACTCCTACGAGCAGTACTTC
NA | TRBJ2-1 | NA | TRBV7-8 | CASSLRAGEKYNEQFF | TGTGCCAGCAGCTTAAGGGCAGGGGAAAAATACAATGAGCAGTTCTTC
NA | TRBJ2-7 | many | TRBV28 | CASSSTTTSYEQYF | TGTGCCAGCAGTTCTACAACGACCTCCTACGAGCAGTACTTC
NA | TRBJ1-5 | few | TRBV23-1 | CASSRLPGAVRTNQPQHF | TGCGCCAGCAGTCGATTGCCTGGCGCAGTTAGAACCAATCAGCCCCAGCATTTT
TRBD1 | TRBJ2-3 | few | TRBV9 | CASSARTGRGDTQYF | TGTGCCAGCAGCGCACGGACAGGTAGGGGAGATACGCAGTATTTT
NA | TRBJ2-3 | few | TRBV7-9 | CASSPQGRPADTQYF | TGTGCCAGCAGCCCGCAGGGGCGCCCCGCAGATACGCAGTATTTT
NA | TRBJ1-3 | few | TRBV6-5 | CASSLSNLPGSGNTIYF | TGTGCCAGCAGTCTATCGAACCTGCCGGGCTCTGGAAACACCATATATTTT
NA | TRBJ2-3 | many | TRBV29-1 | CSAVQGITQYF | TGCAGCGCCGTACAGGGCATTACGCAGTATTTT
TRBD1 | TRBJ2-1 | NA | TRBV4-2 | CASSQAGTGGATYNEQFF | TGTGCCAGCAGCCAAGCTGGGACAGGGGGAGCAACCTACAATGAGCAGTTCTTC
TRBD1 | TRBJ1-5 | NA | TRBV20-1 | CSARGGQGQPQHF | TGCAGTGCTAGAGGAGGACAGGGTCAGCCCCAGCATTTT
TRBD1 | TRBJ2-1 | NA | TRBV10-3 | CAINADRGRQDEQFF | TGTGCCATCAACGCGGACAGGGGACGACAGGATGAGCAGTTCTTC
TRBD2 | TRBJ2-5 | few | TRBV28 | CASSRGAGLEETQYF | TGTGCCAGCAGCCGTGGTGCCGGACTAGAAGAGACCCAGTACTTC
TRBD1 | TRBJ1-1 | NA | TRBV15 | CATSSRGQGAPNTEAFF | TGTGCCACCAGCAGCCGAGGACAGGGGGCTCCGAACACTGAAGCTTTCTTT
TRBD2 | TRBJ2-2 | few | TRBV7-2 | CASSLAQLAGAGELFF | TGTGCCAGCAGCTTAGCCCAACTAGCGGGGGCCGGGGAGCTGTTTTTT
NA | TRBJ2-2 | few | TRBV21-1 | CASSKFQGPPNTGELFF | TGTGCCAGCAGCAAATTCCAGGGGCCCCCGAACACCGGGGAGCTGTTTTTT
NA | TRBJ2-3 | NA | TRBV28 | CASSWRASGDTQYF | TGTGCCAGCAGCTGGAGGGCCTCGGGAGATACGCAGTATTTT
NA | TRBJ1-2 | NA | TRBV5-5 | CASSLGQSLNYGYTF | TGTGCCAGCAGCTTGGGCCAATCCCTTAACTATGGCTACACCTTC
NA | TRBJ2-7 | NA | TRBV7-9 | CASSNSTGTLRLEQYF | TGTGCCAGCAGCAATTCTACAGGGACCCTCCGCCTCGAGCAGTACTTC
TRBD2 | TRBJ2-1 | many | TRBV28 | CASRLAGESGNEQFF | TGTGCCAGCCGGTTAGCGGGAGAATCGGGAAATGAGCAGTTCTTC
TRBD2 | TRBJ2-7 | few | TRBV6-2/TRBV6-3 | CASTTIPGTSDYEQYF | TGTGCCAGCACCACAATCCCCGGGACTAGCGACTACGAGCAGTACTTC
NA | TRBJ1-6 | once | TRBV12-3/TRBV12-4 | CASSLKGPYNSPLHF | TGTGCCAGCAGTTTGAAAGGGCCCTATAATTCACCCCTCCACTTT
NA | TRBJ2-1 | few | TRBV11-1 | CASSFGGTPYNEQFF | TGTGCCAGCAGCTTCGGCGGGACACCCTACAATGAGCAGTTCTTC
NA | TRBJ2-3 | few | TRBV4-3 | CASSLLPGGRAGDTQYF | TGCGCCAGCAGCCTTTTACCCGGCGGCCGGGCTGGAGATACGCAGTATTTT